This T cell receptor (beta chain) was sequenced for a study of blood T cell repertoires in COVID-19. Study context: Sites across the United States, Italy and Spain contributed samples from acute and convalescent COVID-19.

Authors' analysis steps: Amplification of reference gene primers was used by the study to estimate nucleated cell counts. Libraries were prepared by immunoSEQ multiplex PCR; TCRdb keeps only in-frame clonotypes and omits some of them. V, J and clone size are those of that table, while D and trimming were read from the DNA. In the table there are roughly 80,000 clones, 84% of which are singletons. This CDR3 region has 15 residues. With 3 bases removed from V and 4 bases from J, the gap between germline ends came to 16 bases. Germline V gene lookup returns CDR1 DFQATT and CDR2 SNEGSKA (reference sequence).

This clonotype was obtained from a human donor in a cohort sampled during active COVID-19. The chain combines TRBV20-1 with TRBJ1-5, with no clear D. Source material: peripheral blood. The CDR3 loop is CSASVQFLVNQPQHF. DNA for the CDR3: TGCAGTGCTAGTGTGCAATTCTTAGTTAATCAGCCCCAGCATTTT.